This TCR beta chain appears in the sequencing data of a study of molecular identifiers for immune sequencing clone quantification. Comment on this clonotype: Its target is not known. One base away lies a much larger clone, so this may be a sequencing read error.

Naive CD8 T cells were sorted, and the gate applied was CD8+CD4-CCR7+CD45RA+. One entry per CDR3 protein results from TCRdb running MiXCR on the PCR reads. The sample holds 460,000 or so distinct CDR3 sequences, about a fifth seen once. This CDR3 contains 14 residues. Germline V gene data show CDR1 as MDHEN and CDR2 as SYDVKM. Study-level findings and limits: Clones above 20 RNA copies held over 97% of effector molecules, under 1% in naive cells. Spiked Jurkat TCR RNA originating from one cell could reportedly be identified amid about a million naive cells.

Sequencing was carried out using naive CD8+ T cells from blood, with Jurkat cell RNA spiked in. Documented subset: FACS-sorted CD8+CD4-CCR7+CD45RA+ naive T cells. The chain links TRBV28 to TRBJ2-3, with TRBD1 identical over 7 bases. This clonotype was obtained from a human donor in good health. Some libraries in this study had Jurkat cell RNA spiked in. CDR3 region: CASGLWGRGSAQYF. CDR3 coding DNA: TGTGCCAGCGGTTTATGGGGCAGGGGGTCTGCGCAGTATTTT. Together with reference TRBV28 and TRBJ2-3, the CDR3 gives the full variable domain: DVKVTQSSRYLVKRTGEKVFLECVQDMDHENMFWYRQDPGLGLRLIYFSYDVKMKEKGDIPEGYSVSREKKERFSLILESASTNQTSMYLCASGLWGRGSAQYFGPGTRLTVL.